A selection of T cell receptor beta chains follows, all from one sample in a study of blood T cell repertoires in COVID-19. The data were produced by immunoSEQ multiplex PCR, yet TCRdb's version contains in-frame clones alone and is incomplete. The table lists around 130,000 clones, roughly 89% of them singletons. What was sequenced was peripheral blood. These receptors originate from a man aged 50 to 59 with active or convalescent COVID-19. Each CDR3 is given with its conserved first and last residue. The order of the fields is V gene, J gene, clone size, D gene, CDR3 DNA, CDR3 protein. A D gene is named only where the DNA matches it firmly. Clone size is shown for a subset of rows, as once, few, many or a class of expanded clone.

>TRBV6-5|TRBJ1-5|-|TRBD1
TGTGCCAGCAGCCCCGGACAGGGTTTCCATCAGCCCCAGCATTTT
CASSPGQGFHQPQHF
>TRBV21-1|TRBJ2-7|few|-
TGTGCCAGCAGTAACCCGGGTAACTACGAGCAGTACTTC
CASSNPGNYEQYF
>TRBV3-1/TRBV3-2|TRBJ1-6|-|-
TGTGCCAGCAGCCAAGTTGGTGGGGGGGAAAATTCACCCCTCCACTTT
CASSQVGGGENSPLHF
>TRBV19|TRBJ2-3|-|-
TGTGCCAGTAGTCCACGGGCAGATACGCAGTATTTT
CASSPRADTQYF
>TRBV10-1|TRBJ2-5|-|-
TGCGCCAGCAGCAGAGGGTCAAGGGAGACCCAGTACTTC
CASSRGSRETQYF
>TRBV10-3|TRBJ2-1|-|TRBD2
TGTGCCATCAGTGATAGACTAGCCCGAAGCTCCTACAATGAGCAGTTCTTC
CAISDRLARSSYNEQFF
>TRBV6-5|TRBJ1-1|-|TRBD1
TGTGCCAGCAGTTACCGGGACAGGGGCACTGAAGCTTTCTTT
CASSYRDRGTEAFF
>TRBV3-1/TRBV3-2|TRBJ2-3|-|TRBD2
TGTGCCAGCAGCCGCGCTTTTGCGCGGGGGGGCGCAGATACGCAGTATTTT
CASSRAFARGGADTQYF
>TRBV3-1/TRBV3-2|TRBJ1-2|-|-
TGTGCCAGCAGCCAGGGTAGGACTCACTTTGGGGACTATGGCTACACCTTC
CASSQGRTHFGDYGYTF
>TRBV12-3/TRBV12-4|TRBJ2-3|-|-
TGTGCCAGCAGTTTTTCGGATACGCAGTATTTT
CASSFSDTQYF
>TRBV21-1|TRBJ2-1|-|-
TGTGCCAGCATCTCAAAGGAGGGCCTCCGCTGGGATGAGCAGTTCTTC
CASISKEGLRWDEQFF
>TRBV30|TRBJ1-2|-|TRBD1
TGTGCCTGGAGTGTGAATCCGGACAGGGCCTATGGCTACACCTTC
CAWSVNPDRAYGYTF
>TRBV3-1/TRBV3-2|TRBJ1-2|-|-
TGTGCCAGCAGCCAAGCCGTACCAGGGGATGGCTACACCTTC
CASSQAVPGDGYTF
>TRBV19|TRBJ1-5|-|TRBD1
TGTGCCAGTAATCCACAGGGGGCGGGCAATCAGCCCCAGCATTTT
CASNPQGAGNQPQHF
>TRBV19|TRBJ2-7|-|TRBD2
TGTGCCAGTAGAGGGACTAGCGGGTCCTACGAGCAGTACTTC
CASRGTSGSYEQYF
>TRBV4-1|TRBJ1-1|many|-
TGCGCCAGCAGCGAGAACTTGAACACTGAAGCTTTCTTT
CASSENLNTEAFF
>TRBV6-2/TRBV6-3|TRBJ2-1|many|TRBD2
TGTGCCAGCAGTTACTTAGGTAGCGGGGGGATATACAATGAGCAGTTCTTC
CASSYLGSGGIYNEQFF
>TRBV27|TRBJ1-1|-|-
TGTGCCAGCAGTTTATCTCGGGGCACTGAAGCTTTCTTT
CASSLSRGTEAFF
>TRBV18|TRBJ1-3|-|-
TGTGCCAGCTCACCTGGGCGATACTCTGGAAACACCATATATTTT
CASSPGRYSGNTIYF
>TRBV30|TRBJ1-5|-|TRBD1
TGTGCCTGGGGACAGGGGGTCCGTCAGCCCCAGCATTTT
CAWGQGVRQPQHF
>TRBV27|TRBJ2-7|once|TRBD2
TGTGCCAGCAGTTTCTCTCAGGCTAGCGGGAGATACGAGCAGTACTTC
CASSFSQASGRYEQYF
>TRBV6-4|TRBJ2-1|-|-
TGTGCCAGCAGCGACGGTGGTAGCCTCTACAATGAGCAGTTCTTC
CASSDGGSLYNEQFF
>TRBV5-1|TRBJ2-5|-|TRBD1
TGCGCCAGTTACACACACGTGGGACAGGGGGCTCTTCAAGAGACCCAGTACTTC
CASYTHVGQGALQETQYF
>TRBV6-1|TRBJ2-3|-|TRBD2
TGTGCCAGCAGTGGGACTAGCGGGGTTAGCACAGATACGCAGTATTTT
CASSGTSGVSTDTQYF
>TRBV28|TRBJ2-7|-|TRBD2
TGTGCCAGCAGTCCCCCACTGGCTAGCGGGAGTGACGAGCAGTACTTC
CASSPPLASGSDEQYF
>TRBV10-3|TRBJ1-6|-|-
TGTGCCATCAGTGAGAGCCCGACAGGCGAGTCCTATAATTCACCCCTCCACTTT
CAISESPTGESYNSPLHF
>TRBV14|TRBJ1-1|-|-
TGTGCCAGCAGCCAAGTTTCCGGACGGGATGCTGAAGCTTTCTTT
CASSQVSGRDAEAFF
>TRBV11-2|TRBJ2-5|-|TRBD2
TGTGCCAGCAGCTTAGCTAGCGGGGGACAAGAGACCCAGTACTTC
CASSLASGGQETQYF
>TRBV6-5|TRBJ1-6|-|TRBD1
TGTGCCAGCAGTCGGGCAGGGGGCAACAATTCACCCCTCCACTTT
CASSRAGGNNSPLHF
>TRBV27|TRBJ2-5|once|-
TGTGCCAGCACCCCTCAGGGTGAATGGCCAGAGACCCAGTACTTC
CASTPQGEWPETQYF
>TRBV11-2|TRBJ1-2|-|-
TGTGCCAGCAGCTTCCAAAACTATGGCTACACCTTC
CASSFQNYGYTF